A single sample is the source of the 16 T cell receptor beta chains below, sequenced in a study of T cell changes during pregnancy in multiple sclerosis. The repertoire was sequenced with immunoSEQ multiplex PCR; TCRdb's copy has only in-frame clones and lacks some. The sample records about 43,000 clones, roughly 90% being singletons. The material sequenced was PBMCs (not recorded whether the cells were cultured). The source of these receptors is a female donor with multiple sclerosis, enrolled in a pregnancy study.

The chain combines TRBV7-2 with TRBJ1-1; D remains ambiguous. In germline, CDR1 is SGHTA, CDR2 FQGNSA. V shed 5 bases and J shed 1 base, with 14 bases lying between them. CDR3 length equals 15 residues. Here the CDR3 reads CASSPRRKTNTEAFF. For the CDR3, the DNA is TGTGCCAGCAGCCCCCGACGGAAAACGAACACTGAAGCTTTCTTT.

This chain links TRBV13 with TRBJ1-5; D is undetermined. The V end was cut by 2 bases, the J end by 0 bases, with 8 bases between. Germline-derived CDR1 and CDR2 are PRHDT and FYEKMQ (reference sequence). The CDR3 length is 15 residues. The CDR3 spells CASSLSGVSNQPQHF. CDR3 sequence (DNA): TGTGCCAGCAGCTTAAGCGGGGTTAGCAATCAGCCCCAGCATTTT.

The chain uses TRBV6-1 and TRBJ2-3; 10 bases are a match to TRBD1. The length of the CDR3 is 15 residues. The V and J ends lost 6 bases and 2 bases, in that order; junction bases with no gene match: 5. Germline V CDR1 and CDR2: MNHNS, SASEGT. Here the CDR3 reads CASRGDRGNTDTQYF. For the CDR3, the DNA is TGTGCCAGCAGGGGGGACAGGGGAAACACAGATACGCAGTATTTT.

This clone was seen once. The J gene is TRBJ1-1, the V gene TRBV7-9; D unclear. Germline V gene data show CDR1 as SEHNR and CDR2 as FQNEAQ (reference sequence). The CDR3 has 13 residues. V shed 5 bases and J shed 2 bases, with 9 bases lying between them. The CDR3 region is CASSAGLNTEAFF. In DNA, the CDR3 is TGTGCCAGCAGCGCCGGACTAAACACTGAAGCTTTCTTT.

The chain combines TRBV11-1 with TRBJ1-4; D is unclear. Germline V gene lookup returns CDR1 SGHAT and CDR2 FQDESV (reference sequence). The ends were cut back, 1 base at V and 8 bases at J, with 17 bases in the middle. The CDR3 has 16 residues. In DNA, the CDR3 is TGTGCCAGCAGCTTAGAAACACCTAGTGCGGGCGAAAAACTGTTTTTT. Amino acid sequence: CASSLETPSAGEKLFF. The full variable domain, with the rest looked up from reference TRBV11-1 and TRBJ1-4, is EAEVAQSPRYKITEKSQAVAFWCDPISGHATLYWYRQILGQGPELLVQFQDESVVDDSQLPKDRFSAERLKGVDSTLKIQPAELGDSAMYLCASSLETPSAGEKLFFGSGTQLSVL.

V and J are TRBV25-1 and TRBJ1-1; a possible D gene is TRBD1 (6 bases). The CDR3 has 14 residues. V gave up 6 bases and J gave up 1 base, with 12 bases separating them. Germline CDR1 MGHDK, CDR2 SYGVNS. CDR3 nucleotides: TGTGCCAGCAGAAAGGCAGGGGAGAACACTGAAGCTTTCTTT. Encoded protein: CASRKAGENTEAFF. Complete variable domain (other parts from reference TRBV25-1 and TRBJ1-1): EADIYQTPRYLVIGTGKKITLECSQTMGHDKMYWYQQDPGMELHLIHYSYGVNSTEKGDLSSESTVSRIRTEHFPLTLESARPSHTSQYLCASRKAGENTEAFFGQGTRLTVV.

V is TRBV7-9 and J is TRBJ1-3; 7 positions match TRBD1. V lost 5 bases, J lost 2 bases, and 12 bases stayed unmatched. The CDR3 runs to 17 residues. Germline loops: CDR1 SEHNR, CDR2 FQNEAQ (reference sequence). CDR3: CASSPRQGHLTGNTIYF. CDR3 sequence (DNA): TGTGCCAGCAGCCCACGACAGGGACATTTGACTGGAAACACCATATATTTT.

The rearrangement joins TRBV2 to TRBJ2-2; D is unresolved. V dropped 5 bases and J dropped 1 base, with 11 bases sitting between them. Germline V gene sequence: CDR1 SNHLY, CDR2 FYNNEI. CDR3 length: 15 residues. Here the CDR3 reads CASSLNTGNTGELFF. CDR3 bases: TGTGCCAGCAGTCTGAATACGGGGAACACCGGGGAGCTGTTTTTT.

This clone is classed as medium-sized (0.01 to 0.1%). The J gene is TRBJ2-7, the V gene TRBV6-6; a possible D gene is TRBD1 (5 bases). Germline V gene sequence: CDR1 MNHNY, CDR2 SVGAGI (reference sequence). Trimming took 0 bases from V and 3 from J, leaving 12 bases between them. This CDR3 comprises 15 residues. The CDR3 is CASSYSFDRDYEQYF. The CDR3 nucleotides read TGTGCCAGCAGTTACTCCTTCGACAGAGACTACGAGCAGTACTTC.

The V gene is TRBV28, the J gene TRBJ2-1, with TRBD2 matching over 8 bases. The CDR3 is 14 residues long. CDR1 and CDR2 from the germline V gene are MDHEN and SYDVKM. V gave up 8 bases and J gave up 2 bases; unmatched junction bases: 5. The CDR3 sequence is CASWSGRTYNEQFF. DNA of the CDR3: TGTGCCAGCTGGAGCGGGAGAACCTACAATGAGCAGTTCTTC.

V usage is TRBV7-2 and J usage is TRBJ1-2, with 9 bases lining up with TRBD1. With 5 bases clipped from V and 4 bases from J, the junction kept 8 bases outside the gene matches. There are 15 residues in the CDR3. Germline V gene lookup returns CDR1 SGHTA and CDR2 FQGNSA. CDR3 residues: CASSTRTGDLYGYTF. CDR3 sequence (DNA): TGTGCCAGCAGCACCCGGACAGGGGACCTCTATGGCTACACCTTC.

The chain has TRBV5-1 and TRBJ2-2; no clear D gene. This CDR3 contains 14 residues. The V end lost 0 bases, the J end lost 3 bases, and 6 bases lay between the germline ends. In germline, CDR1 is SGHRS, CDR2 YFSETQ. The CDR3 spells CASSLVGYTGELFF. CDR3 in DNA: TGCGCCAGCAGCTTGGTTGGCTACACCGGGGAGCTGTTTTTT.

The CDR3 coding sequence is TGTGCCAGCAGTGCCCAGACTAGCGGGAGGGCCAGTGGGGAGCTGTTTTTT. This codes for CASSAQTSGRASGELFF. V is TRBV2 and J is TRBJ2-2; 14 nucleotides align to TRBD2. Unmatched junction bases numbered 9, after V lost 4 bases and J lost 8 bases. Per the germline V gene, CDR1 is SNHLY and CDR2 is FYNNEI. The CDR3 extends over 17 amino acids.

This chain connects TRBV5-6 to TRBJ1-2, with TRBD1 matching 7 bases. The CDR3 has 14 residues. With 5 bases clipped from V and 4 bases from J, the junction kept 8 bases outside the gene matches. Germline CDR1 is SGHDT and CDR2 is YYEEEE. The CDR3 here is CASSFTGVTYGYTF. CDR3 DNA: TGTGCCAGCAGTTTCACAGGGGTTACCTATGGCTACACCTTC.

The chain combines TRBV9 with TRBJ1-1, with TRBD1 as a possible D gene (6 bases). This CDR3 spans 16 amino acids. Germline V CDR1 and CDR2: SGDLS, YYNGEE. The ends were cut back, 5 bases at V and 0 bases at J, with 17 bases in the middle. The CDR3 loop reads CASSPTTGLMNTEAFF. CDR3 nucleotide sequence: TGTGCCAGCAGTCCTACGACAGGACTGATGAACACTGAAGCTTTCTTT.

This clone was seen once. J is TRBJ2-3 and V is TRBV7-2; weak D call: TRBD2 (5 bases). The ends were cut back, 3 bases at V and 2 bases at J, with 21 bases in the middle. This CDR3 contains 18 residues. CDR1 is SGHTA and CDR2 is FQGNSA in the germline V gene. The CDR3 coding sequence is TGTGCCAGCAGCTTTCATCCCATTCGGCGGGTCAACACAGATACGCAGTATTTT. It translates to CASSFHPIRRVNTDTQYF.